A selection of T cell receptor beta chains follows, all from one sample in a study of T cell responses to AZD1222 COVID-19 vaccine. The protocol was immunoSEQ multiplex PCR, while the TCRdb copy is restricted to in-frame clones and leaves out a portion. The table has 85,000 to 100,000 clones, about 89% seen once. The sequencing here drew on peripheral blood, taken 28 days after the second AZD1222 dose. Receptors were obtained from an adult who received the AZD1222 COVID-19 vaccine. Each CDR3 is given with its conserved first and last residue. Each record gives: CDR3 length, clone size, D gene, J gene, V gene, CDR3 DNA, CDR3 protein. D genes are given only for firm matches. For some rows the clone size is stated as once, few or many, or as a class when expanded; others skip it.

11	.	.	TRBJ2-1	TRBV20-1	TGCAGTGCCCCCCGTTTCAATGAGCAGTTCTTC	CSAPRFNEQFF
17	.	.	TRBJ1-2	TRBV3-1/TRBV3-2	TGTGCCAGCAGCCAAGATGCAGGGGCCGCCGAGGGCTATGGCTACACCTTC	CASSQDAGAAEGYGYTF
13	.	TRBD2	TRBJ2-3	TRBV5-1	TGCGCCAGCAGCTTGGGCGGGAGAGATACGCAGTATTTT	CASSLGGRDTQYF
17	once	.	TRBJ1-4	TRBV4-1	TGCGCCAGCAGCCAAGACGGACGCAGAACTTTTAATGAAAAACTGTTTTTT	CASSQDGRRTFNEKLFF
16	.	.	TRBJ2-7	TRBV21-1	TGTGCCAGCAGCAAAACGCCCGCGGGGCCAGGGGACGAGCAGTACTTC	CASSKTPAGPGDEQYF
14	few	.	TRBJ1-5	TRBV7-8	TGTGCCAGCAGCTTAGGGGCAGGGGTTCAGCCCCAGCATTTT	CASSLGAGVQPQHF
13	.	.	TRBJ1-2	TRBV18	TGTGCCAGCTCACCACCTTCCGTTGATGGCTACACCTTC	CASSPPSVDGYTF
16	.	.	TRBJ1-2	TRBV7-2	TGTGCCAGCAGCGTGACCGCGGGGCCCGGAATATTTGGCTACACCTTC	CASSVTAGPGIFGYTF
15	.	.	TRBJ2-7	TRBV15	TGTGCCACCAGCAGAGGGCGAGACCGGGTTAACTCGCAGTACTTC	CATSRGRDRVNSQYF
12	.	.	TRBJ2-7	TRBV27	TGTGCCAGCAGGTTTAGGGTGGGGATTCTTTACTTC	CASRFRVGILYF
19	.	.	TRBJ1-2	TRBV19	TGTGCCAGTAGTATCGACCATCCCATCCGGACAGCCGGCAACTATGGCTACACCTTC	CASSIDHPIRTAGNYGYTF
14	.	TRBD2	TRBJ2-3	TRBV6-5	TGTGCCAGCAGCCCGGGGGGAAGCACAGATACGCAGTATTTT	CASSPGGSTDTQYF
15	.	.	TRBJ1-4	TRBV14	TGTGCCAGCAGCCGCGAGAAAGGGAAAGGCGAAAAACTGTTTTTT	CASSREKGKGEKLFF